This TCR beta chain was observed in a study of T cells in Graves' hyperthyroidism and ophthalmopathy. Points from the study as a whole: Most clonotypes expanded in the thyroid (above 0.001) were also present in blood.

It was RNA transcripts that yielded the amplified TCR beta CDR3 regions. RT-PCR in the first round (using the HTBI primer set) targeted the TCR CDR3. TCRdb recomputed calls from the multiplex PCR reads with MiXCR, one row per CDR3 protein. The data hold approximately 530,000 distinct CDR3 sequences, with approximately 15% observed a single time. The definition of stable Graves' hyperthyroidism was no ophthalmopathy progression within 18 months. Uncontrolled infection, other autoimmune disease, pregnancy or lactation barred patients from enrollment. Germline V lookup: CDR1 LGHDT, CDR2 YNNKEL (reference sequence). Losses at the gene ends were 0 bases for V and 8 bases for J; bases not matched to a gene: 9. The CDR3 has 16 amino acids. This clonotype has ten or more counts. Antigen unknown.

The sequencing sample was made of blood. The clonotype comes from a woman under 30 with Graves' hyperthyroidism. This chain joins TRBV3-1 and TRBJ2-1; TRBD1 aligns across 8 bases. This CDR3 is CASSQDFRTGSYEQFF. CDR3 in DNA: TGTGCCAGCAGCCAAGATTTCCGGACAGGGTCTTATGAGCAGTTCTTC.